This TCR beta chain stems from a study of blood T cell repertoires in COVID-19. For the study at large: Whether acute or convalescent, the COVID-19 samples came from the United States, Italy and Spain. T cells, B-cell-depleted T cells, or PBMCs provided the cDNA or gDNA that served as material.

Method: immunoSEQ multiplex PCR; TCRdb's copy keeps in-frame clones and lacks some. The sample gives 400,000 to 550,000 clones, roughly 90% of which show up once; about 4.5% is in the top ten. V was clipped by 3 bases and J by 8 bases, with 10 bases between them. The CDR3 has 12 amino acids. CDR1 is LGHDT and CDR2 is YNNKEL in the germline V gene (reference sequence). This chain joins TRBV3-1 (or the pseudogene TRBV3-2) and TRBJ1-2, with D hard to call. This TCR was recovered from a woman aged 25 to 45 with acute or convalescent COVID-19. Material: peripheral blood. CDR3 sequence: CASSHQAEGYTF. The CDR3 nucleotides are TGTGCCAGCAGCCACCAAGCGGAAGGCTACACCTTC.